Given below is one T cell receptor beta chain in context. This specimen belongs to a study of CD8 T cells in Susac syndrome. RNA, at about 0.45 to 1 ug, was reverse transcribed with random hexamers. TCRdb called the immunoSEQ multiplex PCR reads again in MiXCR, with one record for every CDR3 protein. This sample carries some 200,000 distinct CDR3 sequences, over 85% of them seen once, and the ten largest clones take 0.08% to 0.11%. Through negative isolation, CD4+ and CD8+ T cells were obtained, while TEMRA cells were enriched using FACS. This CDR3 contains 17 residues. V was clipped by 5 bases and J by 5 bases; unmatched bases: 12.

This TCR was recovered from a human donor in good health. The sequenced sample consisted of CD4+ T cells from PBMCs. This chain connects TRBV12-3 or TRBV12-4 to TRBJ2-3, with 11 bases lining up with TRBD2. CDR3 loop: CASSPYLLAGVIDTQYF. The CDR3 region has the DNA TGTGCCAGCAGTCCATACTTACTAGCGGGAGTTATAGATACGCAGTATTTT.